The entry that follows covers one T cell receptor (beta chain) sequence. This clone was seen only once. It has no known antigen specificity. Per-base quality was not reported, and no clone a single base away is much larger than it. The immunoSEQ Assay, a bias-controlled multiplex PCR, was used to amplify TCRbeta CDR3 regions from genomic DNA. As for the original processing: The number of nucleated cells in each sample was estimated from the amplification of reference gene primers within the assay. To quantify the absolute abundance of each unique TCRbeta CDR3 rearrangement, sequence reads were collapsed and filtered. Productive Simpson clonality was computed per sample as the square root of Simpson's diversity index over productive rearrangements. TCRdb stores this immuneACCESS table with in-frame sequences only. Part of the clones is absent; in the studies checked, under half of the shortfall reflects unresolved V genes, and no reason is known for the rest. The V and J calls and clone size come from that table; D and trimming were worked out from the DNA. Within this sample are about 120,000 clones, with 85% of them counted one time only. Of the sample, 6.6% falls within the top ten clones.

The entry originates in a study of blood T cell repertoires in COVID-19 (dated by TCRdb to the early 2020s). Background on the whole study: Collaborator samples came from the United States, Italy and Spain and covered acute and convalescent phases of COVID-19. The prospective study material was composed of cDNA or gDNA derived from T cells, B-cell-depleted T cells, or PBMCs. The samples were drawn from the first 160 participants of the ongoing ImmuneRACE study and from 950 to 1,500 subjects provided by 6 global collaborators. A de-identified subject ID, COVID-19 status, age in years and sex were almost always included in the sample metadata. The dataset comprised deeply sampled blood TCRbeta repertoires from subjects exposed to, actively infected with, or recovered from COVID-19. Where HLA class I and class II types were available, the types were taken from metadata supplied by the sample provider, not from assay-based typing. The repertoires were made available in a free public database intended to serve as a resource for research on the immune response to SARS-CoV-2. The full study reports these points: The quantity of clinical and demographic metadata differed by source and by participant and was supplied without curation.

Each collaborating institution followed its own protocols to collect whole blood in K2EDTA tubes. For TCRbeta analysis, collaborators shipped samples as frozen whole blood, isolated PBMCs, or DNA extracted from either of those sample types. V loses 1 base of germline sequence and J loses 0 bases, and the interval between the two ends is 10 bases. The CDR3 numbers 16 residues from cysteine through phenylalanine. The retained sequence is limited to the CDR3, 48 bases, with the frame set at the first base. CDR1 and CDR2, per the germline V gene (reference sequence), are LNHNV and YYDKDF. Sequenced: peripheral blood. The rearrangement combines TRBV15 with TRBJ1-3, with TRBD1 perhaps the D gene, on 5 matching bases. This receptor was taken from a man of 80 years or more with active or convalescent COVID-19. The bases are TGTGCCACCAGCAGAGGGGGGGGGAGCTCTGGAAACACCATATATTTT. The encoded protein is CATSRGGGSSGNTIYF. Here the CDR3 is joined to the reference TRBV15 and TRBJ1-3 genes, and the full variable domain is: DAMVIQNPRYQVTQFGKPVTLSCSQTLNHNVMYWYQQKSSQAPKLLFHYYDKDFNNEADTPDNFQSRRPNTSFCFLDIRSPGLGDTAMYLCATSRGGGSSGNTIYFGEGSWLTVV.